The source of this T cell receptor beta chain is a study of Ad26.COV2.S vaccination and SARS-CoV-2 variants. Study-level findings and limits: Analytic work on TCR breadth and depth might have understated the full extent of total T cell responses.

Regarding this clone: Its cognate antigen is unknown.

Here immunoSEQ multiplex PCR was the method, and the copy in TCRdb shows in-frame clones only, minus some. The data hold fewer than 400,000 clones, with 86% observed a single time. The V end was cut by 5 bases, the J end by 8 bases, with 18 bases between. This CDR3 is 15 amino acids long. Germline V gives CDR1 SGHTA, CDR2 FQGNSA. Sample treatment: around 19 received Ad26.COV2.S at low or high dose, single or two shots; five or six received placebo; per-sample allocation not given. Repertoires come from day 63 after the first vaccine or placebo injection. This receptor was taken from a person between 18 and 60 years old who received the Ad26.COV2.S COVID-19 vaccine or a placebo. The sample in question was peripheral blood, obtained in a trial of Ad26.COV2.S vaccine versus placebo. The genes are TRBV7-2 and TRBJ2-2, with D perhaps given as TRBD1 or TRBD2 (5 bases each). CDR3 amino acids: CASSQTGSPGGELFF. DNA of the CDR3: TGTGCCAGCAGCCAAACAGGCTCCCCGGGGGGGGAGCTGTTTTTT.